These T cell receptor beta chains were read from a single sample in a study of T-cell reconstitution after alpha-beta-depleted transplantation in children. MiXCR, applied by TCRdb to the PCR reads, yields one record per CDR3 protein. This sample carries around 500,000 distinct CDR3 sequences, around 12% of them seen once, and the ten largest clones take about 5%. Sequencing was performed on PBMCs from the stem cell graft donor, taken from the stem cell graft. The source of these receptors is a human donor who donated a stem cell graft to a child with combined immunodeficiency. The CDR3 runs from the conserved cysteine through the conserved F or W. Each record gives: D gene, clone size, J gene, V gene, CDR3 length, CDR3 protein, CDR3 DNA. A D gene is named only where the DNA matches it firmly. Not all rows give a size; the values are once, few, many and, for expanded clones, a class.

TRBD1,few,TRBJ1-4,TRBV12-3/TRBV12-4,15,CASSSDRGRPEKLFF,TGTGCCAGCAGTTCGGACAGGGGGCGGCCAGAAAAACTGTTTTTT
.,many,TRBJ1-6,TRBV7-2,13,CASSPGTTSPLHF,TGTGCCAGCAGCCCTGGGACGACTTCACCCCTCCACTTT
.,few,TRBJ2-3,TRBV6-5,12,CASKGSRDTQYF,TGTGCCAGCAAGGGAAGTCGGGATACGCAGTATTTT
TRBD1,.,TRBJ1-1,TRBV10-3,15,CAISTGQGMNTEAFF,TGTGCCATCAGTACCGGACAGGGGATGAACACTGAAGCTTTCTTT
.,many,TRBJ2-2,TRBV6-1,14,CASRPTTVTGELFF,TGTGCCAGCAGGCCCACCACAGTCACCGGGGAGCTGTTTTTT
TRBD2,many,TRBJ2-4,TRBV7-2,17,CASSLVGLATTKNIQYF,TGTGCCAGCAGCTTAGTCGGACTAGCGACAACCAAAAACATTCAGTACTTC
.,.,TRBJ2-1,TRBV18,14,CASSPWDFNNEQFF,TGTGCCAGCTCACCATGGGACTTTAACAATGAGCAGTTCTTC
TRBD1,.,TRBJ1-5,TRBV5-6,17,CASSLMDRGYSNQPQHF,TGTGCCAGCAGCTTGATGGACAGGGGTTATAGCAATCAGCCCCAGCATTTT
TRBD2,.,TRBJ2-5,TRBV27,16,CASSTGLAGTLETQYF,TGTGCCAGCAGTACTGGACTAGCGGGGACCCTAGAGACCCAGTACTTC
.,few,TRBJ1-2,TRBV2,16,CASSEALRSLKDGYTF,TGTGCCAGCAGTGAAGCTCTTCGGTCCCTCAAGGATGGCTACACCTTC
TRBD2,many,TRBJ2-1,TRBV6-2/TRBV6-3,20,CASSYLNGDSGREILNEQFF,TGTGCCAGCAGTTACTTAAATGGGGATAGCGGGAGGGAGATTTTAAATGAGCAGTTCTTC
.,.,TRBJ1-2,TRBV6-1,16,CASSQDRPGANYGYTF,TGTGCCAGCAGTCAAGACAGACCAGGAGCTAACTATGGCTACACCTTC
.,few,TRBJ2-2,TRBV7-2,14,CASAGPGAFGELFF,TGTGCCAGCGCCGGTCCGGGGGCTTTCGGGGAGCTGTTTTTT
TRBD1,.,TRBJ2-5,TRBV18,16,CASSPLDRAYQETQYF,TGTGCCAGCTCACCACTGGACAGGGCATACCAAGAGACCCAGTACTTC
.,.,TRBJ1-4,TRBV7-2,13,CASSSGMAEKLFF,TGTGCCAGCAGCTCTGGGATGGCTGAAAAACTGTTTTTT
TRBD1,few,TRBJ2-7,TRBV20-1,13,CSARDDRVSEQYF,TGCAGTGCTAGAGACGACAGGGTCTCCGAGCAGTACTTC
TRBD2,many,TRBJ2-7,TRBV27,15,CASSFGEGGSYEQYF,TGTGCCAGCAGTTTTGGGGAGGGCGGTTCCTACGAGCAGTACTTC
.,few,TRBJ2-1,TRBV11-1,16,CASSLDHAYIHNEQFF,TGTGCCAGCAGCTTAGACCACGCCTATATCCACAATGAGCAGTTCTTC
TRBD2,.,TRBJ2-3,TRBV20-1,15,CSELAGGPGADTQYF,TGCAGTGAACTAGCGGGAGGGCCGGGTGCAGATACGCAGTATTTT
TRBD1,many,TRBJ1-4,TRBV28,14,CASSRQGFLEKLFF,TGTGCCAGCAGTCGACAGGGTTTCTTGGAAAAACTGTTTTTT
TRBD1,.,TRBJ1-1,TRBV19,14,CASSKRTGVTEAFF,TGTGCCAGTAGTAAGAGGACAGGGGTTACTGAAGCTTTCTTT
.,few,TRBJ1-3,TRBV12-3/TRBV12-4,13,CASSSGSGNTIYF,TGTGCCAGCAGTTCGGGCTCTGGAAACACCATATATTTT
.,.,TRBJ2-7,TRBV12-3/TRBV12-4,15,CASSLLGGSSYEQYF,TGTGCCAGCAGCCTCTTAGGGGGGAGCTCCTACGAGCAGTACTTC
TRBD2,.,TRBJ2-2,TRBV12-3/TRBV12-4,18,CASSPMPFAGVHPGELFF,TGTGCCAGCAGTCCCATGCCTTTCGCGGGGGTGCACCCTGGGGAGCTGTTTTTT
.,few,TRBJ2-5,TRBV7-8,15,CASSPYEGGQETQYF,TGTGCCAGCAGCCCATATGAAGGGGGGCAAGAGACCCAGTACTTC
TRBD1,few,TRBJ2-7,TRBV29-1,12,CSAQGASYEQYF,TGCAGCGCACAGGGGGCTAGCTACGAGCAGTACTTC
.,many,TRBJ2-1,TRBV7-9,17,CASSLLVARRGYNEQFF,TGTGCCAGCAGCTTATTGGTAGCGCGCCGCGGCTACAATGAGCAGTTCTTC
.,.,TRBJ2-1,TRBV6-1,13,CASRRSGYNEQFF,TGTGCCAGCAGAAGGAGCGGATACAATGAGCAGTTCTTC
.,few,TRBJ2-4,TRBV2,13,CASKIEEQDIQYF,TGTGCCAGCAAGATCGAGGAGCAGGACATTCAGTACTTC
.,many,TRBJ1-1,TRBV6-5,14,CASSYAVRNTEAFF,TGTGCCAGCAGTTACGCAGTCAGGAACACTGAAGCTTTCTTT
TRBD1,.,TRBJ2-7,TRBV5-1,15,CASSRGGTGDYEQYF,TGCGCCAGCAGCCGCGGAGGGACAGGGGACTACGAGCAGTACTTC
TRBD2,.,TRBJ2-7,TRBV6-2/TRBV6-3,14,CASCASGGSYEQYF,TGTGCCAGCTGCGCTAGCGGGGGATCCTACGAGCAGTACTTC
.,few,TRBJ1-2,TRBV21-1,17,CASSKDRPGHVNYGYTF,TGTGCCAGCAGCAAAGACCGACCGGGACACGTGAACTATGGCTACACCTTC
TRBD2,.,TRBJ2-1,TRBV6-2/TRBV6-3,15,CASSYSRTSANEQFF,TGTGCCAGCAGTTACTCCCGGACTAGCGCCAATGAGCAGTTCTTC
TRBD2,few,TRBJ2-2,TRBV10-3,19,CAIRGLAGGPRANTGELFF,TGTGCCATCAGAGGACTAGCGGGAGGGCCAAGGGCGAACACCGGGGAGCTGTTTTTT
.,few,TRBJ1-5,TRBV9,13,CASSVDENQPQHF,TGTGCCAGCAGCGTAGATGAGAATCAGCCCCAGCATTTT
.,.,TRBJ2-7,TRBV28,14,CASSLWDTSYEQYF,TGTGCCAGCAGTTTATGGGACACCTCCTACGAGCAGTACTTC
TRBD1,.,TRBJ1-4,TRBV30,13,CASNRDRGEKLFF,TGTGCCTCTAACCGGGACAGGGGCGAAAAACTGTTTTTT
.,.,TRBJ2-1,TRBV20-1,16,CSAFDMGFSSYNEQFF,TGCAGTGCCTTCGACATGGGATTTAGCTCCTACAATGAGCAGTTCTTC
TRBD2,few,TRBJ2-3,TRBV30,12,CAWRPVLAGQYF,TGTGCCTGGAGACCAGTTCTAGCGGGGCAGTATTTT
TRBD1,.,TRBJ1-2,TRBV7-9,16,CASSTPGTGGSYGYTF,TGTGCCAGCAGCACCCCCGGGACAGGGGGTTCCTATGGCTACACCTTC
TRBD2,.,TRBJ2-1,TRBV7-2,16,CASIQFSGISYNEQFF,TGTGCCAGCATCCAGTTTAGCGGGATCTCCTACAATGAGCAGTTCTTC
.,many,TRBJ2-1,TRBV29-1,12,CSAKTRRDEQFF,TGCAGCGCCAAGACTAGACGCGATGAGCAGTTCTTC
.,.,TRBJ2-7,TRBV7-8,13,CASSLTKSYEQYF,TGTGCCAGCAGCCTTACAAAATCCTACGAGCAGTACTTC
TRBD2,many,TRBJ2-3,TRBV12-3/TRBV12-4,19,CASSFIVSAAGGSTDTQYF,TGTGCCAGCAGTTTCATTGTCTCCGCGGCGGGGGGGAGCACAGATACGCAGTATTTT
.,many,TRBJ2-1,TRBV7-2,13,CASSESGTPEQFF,TGTGCCAGCAGTGAAAGCGGGACACCCGAGCAGTTCTTC
TRBD2,few,TRBJ2-3,TRBV11-1,19,CASSGLAGTSGDFTDTQYF,TGTGCCAGCAGCGGACTAGCCGGGACTAGCGGCGATTTCACAGATACGCAGTATTTT
.,.,TRBJ2-7,TRBV6-1,13,CASRLLGLYEQYF,TGTGCCAGCAGGCTACTAGGGCTCTACGAGCAGTACTTC
.,many,TRBJ1-1,TRBV12-3/TRBV12-4,13,CAGKQRGDTEAFF,TGTGCCGGGAAACAGAGAGGGGACACTGAAGCTTTCTTT
.,.,TRBJ1-1,TRBV30,14,CAWSFSGTNTEAFF,TGTGCCTGGTCCTTTTCGGGCACGAACACTGAAGCTTTCTTT
.,few,TRBJ1-5,TRBV7-6,15,CASSLGGWGNQPQHF,TGTGCCAGCAGCTTAGGTGGGTGGGGGAATCAGCCCCAGCATTTT
.,.,TRBJ1-1,TRBV27,14,CASSFGDRHTEAFF,TGTGCCAGCAGTTTCGGTGACAGGCACACTGAAGCTTTCTTT
.,many,TRBJ2-1,TRBV27,14,CASSLSPGRNEQFF,TGTGCCAGCAGTTTATCGCCAGGGAGGAATGAGCAGTTCTTC
.,few,TRBJ2-1,TRBV7-2,14,CASSSRGPSDEQFF,TGTGCCAGCAGTTCACGGGGACCATCGGATGAGCAGTTCTTC